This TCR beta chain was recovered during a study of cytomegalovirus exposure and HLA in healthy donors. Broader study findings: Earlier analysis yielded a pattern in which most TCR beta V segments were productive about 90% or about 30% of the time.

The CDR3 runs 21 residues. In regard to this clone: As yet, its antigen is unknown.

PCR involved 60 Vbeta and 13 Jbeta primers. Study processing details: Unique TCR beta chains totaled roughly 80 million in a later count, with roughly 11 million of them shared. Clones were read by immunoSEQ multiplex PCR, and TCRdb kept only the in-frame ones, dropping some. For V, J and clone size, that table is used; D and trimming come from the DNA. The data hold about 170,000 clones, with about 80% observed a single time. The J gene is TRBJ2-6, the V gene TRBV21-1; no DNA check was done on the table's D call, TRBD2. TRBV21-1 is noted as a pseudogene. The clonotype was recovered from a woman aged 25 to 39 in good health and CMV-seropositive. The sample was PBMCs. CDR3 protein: CASSSHLLLAGDPSGANVLTF. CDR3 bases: TGTGCCAGCAGCTCTCATCTGCTCCTAGCGGGGGACCCCTCTGGGGCCAACGTCCTGACTTTC.